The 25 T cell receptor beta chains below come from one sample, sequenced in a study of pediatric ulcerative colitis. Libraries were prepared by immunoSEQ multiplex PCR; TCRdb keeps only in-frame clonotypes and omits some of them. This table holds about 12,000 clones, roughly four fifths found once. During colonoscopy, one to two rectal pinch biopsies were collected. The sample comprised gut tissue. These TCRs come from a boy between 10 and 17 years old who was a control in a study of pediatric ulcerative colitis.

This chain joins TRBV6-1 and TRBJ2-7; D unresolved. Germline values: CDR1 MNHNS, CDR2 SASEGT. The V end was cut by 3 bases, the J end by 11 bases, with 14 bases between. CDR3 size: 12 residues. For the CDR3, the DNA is TGTGCCAGCAGTGATGTGGGCCGAAAGGAGTACTTC. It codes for CASSDVGRKEYF.

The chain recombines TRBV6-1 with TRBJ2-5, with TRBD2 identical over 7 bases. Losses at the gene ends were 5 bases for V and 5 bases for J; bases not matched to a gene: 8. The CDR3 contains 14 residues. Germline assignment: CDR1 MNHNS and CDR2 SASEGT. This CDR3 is CASSPRTSGETQYF. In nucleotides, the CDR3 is TGTGCCAGCAGTCCCCGGACTAGTGGGGAGACCCAGTACTTC.

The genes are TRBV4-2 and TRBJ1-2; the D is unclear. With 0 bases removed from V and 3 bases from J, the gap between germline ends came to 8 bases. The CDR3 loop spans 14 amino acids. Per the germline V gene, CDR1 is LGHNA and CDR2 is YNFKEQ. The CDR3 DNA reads TGTGCCAGCAGCCAAGACCCCTCCGACTATGGCTACACCTTC. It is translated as CASSQDPSDYGYTF.

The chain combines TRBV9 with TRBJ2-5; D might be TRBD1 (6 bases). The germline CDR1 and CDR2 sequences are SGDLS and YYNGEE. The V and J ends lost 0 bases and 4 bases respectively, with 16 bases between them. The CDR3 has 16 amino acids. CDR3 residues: CASSVGAGAVRETQYF. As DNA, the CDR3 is TGTGCCAGCAGCGTAGGAGCAGGGGCGGTAAGAGAGACCCAGTACTTC.

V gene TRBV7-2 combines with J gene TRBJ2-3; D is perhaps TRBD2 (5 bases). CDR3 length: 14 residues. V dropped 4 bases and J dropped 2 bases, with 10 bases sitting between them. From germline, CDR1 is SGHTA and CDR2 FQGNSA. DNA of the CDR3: TGTGCCAGCAGCTCCGGGATGTCCACAGATACGCAGTATTTT. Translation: CASSSGMSTDTQYF.

The CDR3 DNA reads as TGTGCCAGCAGCTTAAGTGGGAGCGGCGAGCAGTACTTC. This sequence encodes CASSLSGSGEQYF. This chain uses TRBV7-3 with TRBJ2-7, with D tentatively TRBD2 (5 bases). The length of the CDR3 is 13 residues. The V end was cut by 1 base, the J end by 6 bases, with 10 bases between. The germline V gene has CDR1 SGHTA and CDR2 FQGTGA.

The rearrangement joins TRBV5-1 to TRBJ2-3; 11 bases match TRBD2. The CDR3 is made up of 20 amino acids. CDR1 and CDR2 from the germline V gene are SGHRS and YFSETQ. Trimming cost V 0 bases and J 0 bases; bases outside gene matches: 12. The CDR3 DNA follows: TGCGCCAGCAGCTTGGCCGGGCTAGCGGGAGGTTCCTCTAGCACAGATACGCAGTATTTT. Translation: CASSLAGLAGGSSSTDTQYF. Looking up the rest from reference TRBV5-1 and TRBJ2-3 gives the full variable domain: KAGVTQTPRYLIKTRGQQVTLSCSPISGHRSVSWYQQTPGQGLQFLFEYFSETQRNKGNFPGRFSGRQFSNSRSEMNVSTLELGDSALYLCASSLAGLAGGSSSTDTQYFGPGTRLTVL.

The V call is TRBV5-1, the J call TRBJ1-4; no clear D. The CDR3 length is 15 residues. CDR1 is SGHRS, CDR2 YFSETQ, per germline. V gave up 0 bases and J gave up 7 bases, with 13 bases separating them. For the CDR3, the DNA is TGCGCCAGCAGCTTGGCCGGCACGGAGAGTGAAAAACTGTTTTTT. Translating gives CASSLAGTESEKLFF.

The CDR3 here is CASRVGWDSHTEAFF. DNA for the CDR3: TGTGCCAGCAGGGTGGGATGGGACAGCCACACTGAAGCTTTCTTT. The rearrangement uses TRBV6-1 and TRBJ1-1; 7 positions match TRBD1. Unmatched junction bases numbered 10, after V lost 6 bases and J lost 3 bases. The CDR3 length is 15 residues. Germline CDR1 reads MNHNS; CDR2 reads SASEGT.

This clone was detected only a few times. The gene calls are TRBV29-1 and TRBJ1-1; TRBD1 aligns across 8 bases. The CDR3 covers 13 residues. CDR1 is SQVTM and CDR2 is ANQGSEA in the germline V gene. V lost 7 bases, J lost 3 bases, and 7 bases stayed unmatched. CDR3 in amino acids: CSARQGPYTEAFF. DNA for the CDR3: TGCAGCGCAAGACAGGGGCCTTACACTGAAGCTTTCTTT.

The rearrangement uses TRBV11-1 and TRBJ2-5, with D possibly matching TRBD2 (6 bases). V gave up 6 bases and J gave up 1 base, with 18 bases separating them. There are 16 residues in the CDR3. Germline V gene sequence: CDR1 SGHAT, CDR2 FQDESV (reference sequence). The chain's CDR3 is CASSFSWGVRQETQYF. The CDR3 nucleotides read TGTGCCAGCAGTTTTAGCTGGGGGGTTCGCCAAGAGACCCAGTACTTC.

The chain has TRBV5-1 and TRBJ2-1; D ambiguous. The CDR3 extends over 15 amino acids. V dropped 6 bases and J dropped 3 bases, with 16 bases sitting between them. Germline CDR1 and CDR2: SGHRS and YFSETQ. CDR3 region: CASKPLRGNYNEQFF. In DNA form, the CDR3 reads TGCGCCAGCAAGCCCCTGCGAGGAAACTACAATGAGCAGTTCTTC.

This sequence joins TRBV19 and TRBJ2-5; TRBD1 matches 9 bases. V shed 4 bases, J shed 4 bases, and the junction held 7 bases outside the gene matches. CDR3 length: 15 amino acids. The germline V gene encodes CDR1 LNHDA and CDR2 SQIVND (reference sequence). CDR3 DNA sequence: TGTGCCAGTAGTACGGGACAGGGTGGACGAGAGACCCAGTACTTC. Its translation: CASSTGQGGRETQYF.

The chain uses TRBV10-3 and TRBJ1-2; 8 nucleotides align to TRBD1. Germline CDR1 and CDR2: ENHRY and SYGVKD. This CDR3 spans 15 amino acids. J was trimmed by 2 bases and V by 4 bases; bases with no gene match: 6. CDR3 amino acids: CAISGDRGENYGYTF. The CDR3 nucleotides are TGTGCCATCAGTGGAGACAGGGGAGAGAACTATGGCTACACCTTC.

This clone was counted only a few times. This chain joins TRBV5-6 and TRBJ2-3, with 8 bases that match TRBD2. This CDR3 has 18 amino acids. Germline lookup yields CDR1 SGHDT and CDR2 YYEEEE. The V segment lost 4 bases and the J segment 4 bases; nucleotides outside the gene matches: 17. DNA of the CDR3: TGTGCCAGCAGCCCTCCCCCCCTAGCGGGCGGGCCTGCAGATACGCAGTATTTT. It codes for CASSPPPLAGGPADTQYF.

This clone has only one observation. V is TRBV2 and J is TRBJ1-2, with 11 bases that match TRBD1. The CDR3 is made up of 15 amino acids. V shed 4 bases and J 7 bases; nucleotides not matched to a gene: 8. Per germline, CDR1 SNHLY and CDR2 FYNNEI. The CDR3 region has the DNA TGTGCCAGCAGTGCTACTACGGGACAGGGGGGTGGCTACACCTTC. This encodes CASSATTGQGGGYTF.

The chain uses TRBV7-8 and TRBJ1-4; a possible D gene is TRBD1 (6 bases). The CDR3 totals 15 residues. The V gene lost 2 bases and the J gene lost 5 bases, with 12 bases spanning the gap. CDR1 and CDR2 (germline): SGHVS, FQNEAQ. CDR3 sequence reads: CASSLLRDTNEKLFF. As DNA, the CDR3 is TGTGCCAGCAGCTTATTGCGGGACACGAATGAAAAACTGTTTTTT.

CDR3 bases: TGTGCCAGTAGTATAAACGCCAGGGGGGAGCTGTTTTTT. Residues: CASSINARGELFF. J is TRBJ2-2 and V is TRBV19; D is ambiguous. CDR3 length: 13 amino acids. Germline lookup yields CDR1 LNHDA and CDR2 SQIVND (reference sequence). Trimming cost V 2 bases and J 8 bases, with 9 bases left between them.

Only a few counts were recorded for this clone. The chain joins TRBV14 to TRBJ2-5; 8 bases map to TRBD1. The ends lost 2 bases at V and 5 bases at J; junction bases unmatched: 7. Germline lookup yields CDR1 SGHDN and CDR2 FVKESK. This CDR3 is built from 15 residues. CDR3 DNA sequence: TGTGCCAGCAGCCAAAGGGCAGGGGGCTCGGAGACCCAGTACTTC. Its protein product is CASSQRAGGSETQYF.

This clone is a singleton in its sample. CDR3 loop: CASSFGTSGAEQYF. The CDR3 nucleotides are TGTGCCAGCAGTTTCGGGACTAGCGGGGCCGAGCAGTACTTC. V gene TRBV6-5 combines with J gene TRBJ2-7, with 13 bases that match TRBD2. Germline V gene sequence: CDR1 MNHEY, CDR2 SVGAGI. This CDR3 is built from 14 residues. V was pared by 4 bases and J by 6 bases, with 3 bases of the junction left unmatched.

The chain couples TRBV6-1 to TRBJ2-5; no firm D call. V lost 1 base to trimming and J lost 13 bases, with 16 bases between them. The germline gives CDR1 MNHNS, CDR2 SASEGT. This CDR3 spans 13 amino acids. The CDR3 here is CASSEVGQAQRYF. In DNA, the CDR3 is TGTGCCAGCAGTGAAGTAGGGCAGGCTCAGAGGTACTTC.

The CDR3 DNA is TGTGCCAGCAGCGTAGGGCCTGAAGAGACCCAGTACTTC. This codes for CASSVGPEETQYF. This chain uses TRBV9 with TRBJ2-5; D not certain. Trimming removed 0 bases at V and 3 bases at J, with 6 bases between. Germline-derived CDR1 and CDR2 are SGDLS and YYNGEE. There are 13 residues in the CDR3.

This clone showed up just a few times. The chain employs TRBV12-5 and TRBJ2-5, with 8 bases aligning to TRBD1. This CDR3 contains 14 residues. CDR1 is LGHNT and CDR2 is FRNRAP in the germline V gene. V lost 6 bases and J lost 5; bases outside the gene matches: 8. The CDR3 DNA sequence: TGTGCTAGTGGAAAGGACAGGGTGGGTGAGACCCAGTACTTC. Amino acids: CASGKDRVGETQYF.

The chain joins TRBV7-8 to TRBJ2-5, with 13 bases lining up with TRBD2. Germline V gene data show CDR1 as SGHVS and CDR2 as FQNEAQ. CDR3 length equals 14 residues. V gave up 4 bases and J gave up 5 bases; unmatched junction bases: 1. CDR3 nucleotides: TGTGCCAGCAGCTCGGGACTAGCGGGGGAGACCCAGTACTTC. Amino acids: CASSSGLAGETQYF.

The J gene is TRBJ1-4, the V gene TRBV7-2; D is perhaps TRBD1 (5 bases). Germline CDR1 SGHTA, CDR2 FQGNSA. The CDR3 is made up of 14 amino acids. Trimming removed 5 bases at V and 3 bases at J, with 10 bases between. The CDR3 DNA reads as TGTGCCAGCAGCCGTGGGGGGTCTAATGAAAAACTGTTTTTT. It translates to CASSRGGSNEKLFF. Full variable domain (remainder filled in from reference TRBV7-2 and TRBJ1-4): GAGVSQSPSNKVTEKGKDVELRCDPISGHTALYWYRQSLGQGLEFLIYFQGNSAPDKSGLPSDRFSAERTGGSVSTLTIQRTQQEDSAVYLCASSRGGSNEKLFFGSGTQLSVL.